This T cell receptor beta chain was identified during a study of OX40 agonist ivuxolimab in advanced cancers. Turning to this clone: The same CDR3 arises from other DNA sequences in this sample as well.

V dropped 4 bases and J dropped 2 bases, with 15 bases sitting between them. Germline V gene sequence: CDR1 MNHEY, CDR2 SVGAGI. This CDR3 is built from 15 residues. Profiled with immunoSEQ multiplex PCR; TCRdb holds only in-frame clones, not every one. The table has some 80,000 clones, approximately 80% seen once. The sequence was collected from an adult with an advanced solid tumor such as melanoma, head and neck, liver or kidney cancer. Sequences were derived from CD4+ or CD8+ T cells sorted from blood, sampled in a trial of the OX40 agonist ivuxolimab. The J gene is TRBJ2-7, the V gene TRBV6-5; possibly TRBD1 for D (6 bases). The CDR3 DNA is TGTGCCAGCAGTTCCGGACAGCGCCCTCCCTACGAGCAGTACTTC. This encodes CASSSGQRPPYEQYF.